The T cell receptor (beta chain) under discussion was sequenced for a study of T cell responses to AZD1222 COVID-19 vaccine. Data came from immunoSEQ multiplex PCR; TCRdb stores just in-frame clones and leaves some out. Of 140,000 to 150,000 clones listed, 88% are singletons. The study's findings and limits: With two AZD1222 doses given, Spike-specific TCR breadth and depth both rose.

This clone was seen just once. Its cognate antigen is unknown. The sample in question was peripheral blood, obtained on day 0 of AZD1222 vaccination. This sequence was found in an adult in good health.

As DNA, the CDR3 is TGTGCCTGGAGTAAACTAGCGGGGGGCGGGGAGACCCAGTACTTC. Protein product: CAWSKLAGGGETQYF. The chain joins TRBV30 to TRBJ2-5; 12 nucleotides align to TRBD2. Trimming cost V 2 bases and J 5 bases; bases outside gene matches: 6. This CDR3 is built from 15 residues. In germline, CDR1 is GTSNPN, CDR2 SVGIG (reference sequence). The whole variable domain, filled in from reference TRBV30 and TRBJ2-5, reads SQTIHQWPATLVQPVGSPLSLECTVEGTSNPNLYWYRQAAGRGLQLLFYSVGIGQISSEVPQNLSASRPQDRQFILSSKKLLLSDSGFYLCAWSKLAGGGETQYFGPGTRLLVL.